Listed below are T cell receptor beta chains from one sample, sequenced in a study. Each CDR3 protein gets one entry after TCRdb re-called the reads with MiXCR. Of thousands of distinct CDR3 sequences detected, about 8.3% appear once; the ten largest clones hold roughly 8.4%. Sequenced: CD4+ T cells from synovial fluid. These receptors originate from a human donor with rheumatoid arthritis. Both conserved end residues are part of each CDR3. A D gene is named only where the DNA matches it firmly. Not every row has a clone size; where given, it reads once, few, many or a size class.

j_gene: TRBJ2-7; d_gene: .; abundance: medium-sized; v_gene: TRBV20-1; CDR3aa: CIIGADYEQYF; CDR3nt: TGCATCATCGGGGCGGACTACGAGCAGTACTTC
j_gene: TRBJ1-2; d_gene: TRBD1; abundance: many; v_gene: TRBV7-2; CDR3aa: CASSSALTGGGYGYTF; CDR3nt: TGTGCCAGCAGCTCCGCTTTGACAGGGGGCGGCTATGGCTACACCTTC
j_gene: TRBJ1-1; d_gene: .; abundance: medium-sized; v_gene: TRBV2; CDR3aa: CASSSGGIERASTEAFF; CDR3nt: TGTGCCAGCAGTTCCGGCGGTATTGAAAGGGCGAGTACTGAAGCTTTCTTT
j_gene: TRBJ1-1; d_gene: .; abundance: many; v_gene: TRBV15; CDR3aa: CATSRDRYEAFF; CDR3nt: TGTGCCACCAGCAGAGACAGGTATGAAGCTTTCTTT
j_gene: TRBJ1-1; d_gene: .; abundance: medium-sized; v_gene: TRBV20-1; CDR3aa: CSASTPSGRLNTEAFF; CDR3nt: TGCAGTGCTAGTACCCCCTCGGGAAGACTGAACACTGAAGCTTTCTTT
j_gene: TRBJ2-3; d_gene: TRBD2; abundance: many; v_gene: TRBV7-9; CDR3aa: CASSSIYGSGRDTDTQYF; CDR3nt: TGTGCCAGCAGCTCAATCTATGGGAGCGGGAGAGACACAGATACGCAGTATTTT
j_gene: TRBJ1-2; d_gene: TRBD1; abundance: medium-sized; v_gene: TRBV20-1; CDR3aa: CSARVRGPPRGYTF; CDR3nt: TGCAGTGCTAGAGTAAGGGGGCCCCCCCGTGGCTACACCTTC
j_gene: TRBJ2-1; d_gene: .; abundance: medium-sized; v_gene: TRBV5-1; CDR3aa: CASSLAWGGGDEQFF; CDR3nt: TGCGCCAGCAGCCTCGCCTGGGGAGGGGGCGACGAGCAGTTCTTC
j_gene: TRBJ1-5; d_gene: .; abundance: hyperexpanded; v_gene: TRBV6-1; CDR3aa: CASSEMTQQPQHF; CDR3nt: TGTGCCAGCAGTGAAATGACCCAGCAGCCCCAGCATTTT
j_gene: TRBJ2-7; d_gene: .; abundance: many; v_gene: TRBV28; CDR3aa: CASSPRIYEQYF; CDR3nt: TGTGCCAGCAGCCCACGTATCTACGAGCAGTACTTC
j_gene: TRBJ2-5; d_gene: .; abundance: medium-sized; v_gene: TRBV5-1; CDR3aa: CASSLGGGINQETQYF; CDR3nt: TGCGCCAGCAGCTTAGGGGGCGGGATCAACCAAGAGACCCAGTACTTC
j_gene: TRBJ2-7; d_gene: TRBD1; abundance: medium-sized; v_gene: TRBV29-1; CDR3aa: CSVPDRTGTYEQYF; CDR3nt: TGCAGCGTCCCAGATAGGACAGGGACCTACGAGCAGTACTTC
j_gene: TRBJ1-5; d_gene: .; abundance: medium-sized; v_gene: TRBV28; CDR3aa: CASSFNSMNQPQHF; CDR3nt: TGTGCCAGCAGTTTCAACAGCATGAATCAGCCCCAGCATTTT
j_gene: TRBJ1-2; d_gene: .; abundance: large; v_gene: TRBV18; CDR3aa: CASSPRPREVYGYTF; CDR3nt: TGTGCCAGCTCACCACGTCCCCGAGAGGTCTATGGCTACACCTTC
j_gene: TRBJ2-5; d_gene: TRBD2; abundance: many; v_gene: TRBV11-2; CDR3aa: CASSLGASGRVETQYF; CDR3nt: TGTGCCAGCAGCTTAGGGGCTAGCGGGAGAGTCGAGACCCAGTACTTC
j_gene: TRBJ2-2; d_gene: TRBD2; abundance: medium-sized; v_gene: TRBV5-1; CDR3aa: CASGTSGRPGELFF; CDR3nt: TGCGCCAGCGGGACTAGCGGGAGACCCGGGGAGCTGTTTTTT
j_gene: TRBJ1-4; d_gene: .; abundance: medium-sized; v_gene: TRBV2; CDR3aa: CASSDPGEKLFF; CDR3nt: TGTGCCAGCAGTGACCCCGGAGAAAAACTGTTTTTT
j_gene: TRBJ1-1; d_gene: .; abundance: many; v_gene: TRBV20-1; CDR3aa: CSARDLWRGGTEAFF; CDR3nt: TGCAGTGCTAGAGATCTTTGGAGGGGCGGCACTGAAGCTTTCTTT
j_gene: TRBJ2-1; d_gene: TRBD2; abundance: medium-sized; v_gene: TRBV20-1; CDR3aa: CSARGPSGSIDEQFF; CDR3nt: TGCAGTGCTAGAGGCCCTAGCGGGAGCATAGATGAGCAGTTCTTC
j_gene: TRBJ1-6; d_gene: .; abundance: medium-sized; v_gene: TRBV6-5; CDR3aa: CASEGSLNSPLHF; CDR3nt: TGTGCCAGCGAGGGCAGCCTTAATTCACCCCTCCACTTT
j_gene: TRBJ2-3; d_gene: .; abundance: .; v_gene: TRBV20-1; CDR3aa: CSARVTGGGGLDTQYF; CDR3nt: TGCAGTGCTAGAGTCACGGGCGGCGGGGGCCTGGATACGCAGTATTTT
j_gene: TRBJ1-1; d_gene: TRBD1; abundance: many; v_gene: TRBV14; CDR3aa: CASSQPQTGGQAFF; CDR3nt: TGTGCCAGCAGCCAACCTCAGACAGGGGGCCAAGCTTTCTTT
j_gene: TRBJ2-1; d_gene: TRBD2; abundance: medium-sized; v_gene: TRBV2; CDR3aa: CASSGTSGLNEQFF; CDR3nt: TGTGCCAGCAGTGGGACTAGCGGGCTGAATGAGCAGTTCTTC
j_gene: TRBJ2-5; d_gene: .; abundance: medium-sized; v_gene: TRBV7-9; CDR3aa: CASSEERRTDQETQYF; CDR3nt: TGTGCCAGCAGCGAGGAGCGGCGGACAGACCAAGAGACCCAGTACTTC
j_gene: TRBJ1-5; d_gene: TRBD1; abundance: large; v_gene: TRBV3-1; CDR3aa: CASSGTGVGYQPQHF; CDR3nt: TGTGCCAGCAGCGGAACAGGGGTGGGTTATCAGCCCCAGCATTTT
j_gene: TRBJ2-1; d_gene: TRBD2; abundance: medium-sized; v_gene: TRBV11-3; CDR3aa: CASNKLAGGVGEQFF; CDR3nt: TGTGCCAGCAACAAACTAGCGGGAGGGGTAGGAGAGCAGTTCTTC
j_gene: TRBJ1-3; d_gene: TRBD1; abundance: medium-sized; v_gene: TRBV2; CDR3aa: CASSGQGLGNTIYF; CDR3nt: TGTGCCAGCAGTGGACAGGGGCTTGGAAACACCATATATTTT
j_gene: TRBJ2-2; d_gene: .; abundance: medium-sized; v_gene: TRBV11-2; CDR3aa: CASSFLWASDTGELFF; CDR3nt: TGTGCCAGCAGCTTTTTGTGGGCGTCGGACACCGGGGAGCTGTTTTTT
j_gene: TRBJ2-7; d_gene: .; abundance: few; v_gene: TRBV7-3; CDR3aa: CASSLGQGGEQYF; CDR3nt: TGTGCCAGCAGCTTGGGACAAGGGGGCGAGCAGTACTTC